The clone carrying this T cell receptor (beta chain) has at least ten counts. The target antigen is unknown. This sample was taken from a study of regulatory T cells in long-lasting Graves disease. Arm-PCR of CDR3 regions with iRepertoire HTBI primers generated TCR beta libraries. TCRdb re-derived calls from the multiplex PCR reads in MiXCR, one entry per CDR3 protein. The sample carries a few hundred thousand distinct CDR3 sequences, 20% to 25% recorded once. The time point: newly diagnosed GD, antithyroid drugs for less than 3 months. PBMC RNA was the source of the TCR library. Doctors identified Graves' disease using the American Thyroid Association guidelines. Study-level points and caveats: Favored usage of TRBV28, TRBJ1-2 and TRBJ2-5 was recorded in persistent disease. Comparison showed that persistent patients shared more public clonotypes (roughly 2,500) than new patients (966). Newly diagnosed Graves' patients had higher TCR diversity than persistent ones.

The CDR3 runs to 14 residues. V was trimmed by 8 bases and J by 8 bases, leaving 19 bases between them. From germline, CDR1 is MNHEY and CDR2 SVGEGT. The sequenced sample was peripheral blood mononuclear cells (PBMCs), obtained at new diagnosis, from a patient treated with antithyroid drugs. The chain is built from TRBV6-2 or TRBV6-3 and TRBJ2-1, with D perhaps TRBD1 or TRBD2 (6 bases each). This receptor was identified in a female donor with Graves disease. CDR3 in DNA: TGTGCCAGCCAGTGGACGGGGGCGCAGGATGAGCAGTTCTTC. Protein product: CASQWTGAQDEQFF.